This T cell receptor beta chain originates from a study of blood T cell repertoires in COVID-19 (dated by TCRdb to about 2020). Broadly, across the study: Collaborator samples came from the United States, Italy and Spain and covered acute and convalescent phases of COVID-19. Subjects who had been exposed to COVID-19, were actively infected with it, or had recovered from it provided the deeply sampled blood TCRbeta repertoires that made up the dataset. A de-identified subject ID, COVID-19 status, age in years and sex were almost always included in the sample metadata. The repertoires were released in a freely available public database meant as a resource for research on the immune response to SARS-CoV-2. The samples were drawn from the first 160 participants of the ongoing ImmuneRACE study and from some 1,300 subjects provided by 6 global collaborators. The material from the prospective study consisted of cDNA or gDNA derived from T cells, B-cell-depleted T cells, or PBMCs. Where HLA class I and class II types were available, the types were taken from metadata supplied by the sample provider, not from assay-based typing.

Comments on this clone: What this receptor recognizes is not known. No much larger clone exists at a distance of one base, and base qualities are not known.

The investigation overall reported the following: The quantity of clinical and demographic metadata differed by source and by participant and was supplied without curation.

The immunoSEQ Assay, a bias-controlled multiplex PCR, was used to amplify TCRbeta CDR3 regions from genomic DNA. From the authors' description of their analysis: The number of nucleated cells in each sample was estimated from the amplification of reference gene primers within the assay. To quantify the absolute abundance of each unique TCRbeta CDR3 rearrangement, sequence reads were collapsed and filtered. For each sample, productive Simpson clonality was calculated by taking the square root of Simpson's diversity index across productive rearrangements. The clones in this table, taken by TCRdb from immuneACCESS, are in-frame only. Not every clone is retained; where verified, under half of the shortfall comes from an unresolved V gene, and the cause of the rest is unknown. D and trimming come from the DNA, and the V and J calls and clone size come from that table. This sample lists over 200,000 clones; about four fifths were detected once. The ten most abundant clones make up roughly 2.5% of the sample.

Per the germline V gene (reference sequence), SGHNT is the CDR1 and YYREEE is the CDR2. V ends up 4 bases short and J 3 bases short, with an unmatched junction base count of 7. The CDR3 spans 16 residues, from the cysteine through the phenylalanine. The entry retains the CDR3 DNA only, 48 bases that are in frame from base 1. Whole blood was collected in K2EDTA tubes by collaborating institutions according to the institutions' own protocols. Collaborator samples were shipped for TCRbeta analysis as frozen whole blood, isolated PBMCs, or DNA extracted from either sample type. The sample consisted of peripheral blood. This sequence was found in a woman aged 40 to 50 with active or convalescent COVID-19. Here the chain combines TRBV5-4 and TRBJ2-1; TRBD1 matches 10 bases in the middle. The CDR3 amino acid sequence is: CASSRRDRGNYNEQFF. Here is the DNA: TGTGCCAGCAGCCGCCGGGACAGGGGTAACTACAATGAGCAGTTCTTC.